Presented here are 27 T cell receptor beta chains from one specimen sequenced in a study of shared clonotypes between healthy human individuals (dated by TCRdb to about 2020). The method was the immunoSEQ multiplex PCR assay. TCRdb re-hosts the immuneACCESS table, in-frame sequences only. Its copies lack some clones; in the studies checked, an unresolved V gene accounts for under half of them, and the cause for the rest is not known. In this sample the table shows some 2,400,000 clones, approximately 96% of which occur a single time. The ten largest clones add up to 0.1% to 0.15% of the sample. Input material: naive CD4+ T cells sorted from blood. Sample cell subset or site, as interpreted from the label and publication: CD45RA+ positively selected. The receptors derive from a young man in good health.

The chain has TRBV21-1 and TRBJ1-5. TRBV21-1 is termed a pseudogene. This CDR3 has 13 amino acids. CDR3 in amino acids: CASSNGYNQPQHF. The DNA for the CDR3 is TGTGCCAGCAGCAATGGTTACAATCAGCCCCAGCATTTT.

The CDR3 sequence: CASSGQGGAPYEQFF. CDR3 DNA: TGCGCCAGCAGCGGGCAGGGAGGGGCTCCCTATGAGCAGTTCTTC. This chain links TRBV5-1 with TRBJ2-1; 7 bases are shared with TRBD2. The germline V gene has CDR1 SGHRS and CDR2 YFSETQ. Trimming cost V 4 bases and J 8 bases; bases outside gene matches: 12. This CDR3 is 15 amino acids long.

The chain is built from TRBV27 and TRBJ2-6, with D possibly called TRBD1 or TRBD2 (6 bases each). Germline lookup yields CDR1 MNHEY and CDR2 SMNVEV (reference sequence). Trimming removed 7 bases at V and 2 bases at J, with 12 bases between. The CDR3 runs 15 residues. CDR3 protein: CASTRRGPGANVLTF. The CDR3 region has the DNA TGTGCCAGCACCCGCCGGGGGCCTGGGGCCAACGTCCTGACTTTC.

This chain uses TRBV27 with TRBJ2-7; possibly TRBD1 for D (5 bases). V was trimmed by 0 bases and J by 3 bases, leaving 18 bases between them. Germline V gives CDR1 MNHEY, CDR2 SMNVEV (reference sequence). The CDR3 is 17 amino acids. The CDR3 DNA follows: TGTGCCAGCAGTTTATCATGGCAGGGTCCTAAACACTACGAGCAGTACTTC. It codes for CASSLSWQGPKHYEQYF.

The J gene is TRBJ2-1, the V gene TRBV30; a possible D gene is TRBD2 (6 bases). The CDR3 runs to 14 residues. V dropped 2 bases and J dropped 4 bases, with 12 bases sitting between them. The germline CDR1 and CDR2 sequences are GTSNPN and SVGIG (reference sequence). The CDR3 region has the DNA TGTGCCTGGAGTAATGCGGGGAGTTACAATGAGCAGTTCTTC. This translates into CAWSNAGSYNEQFF.

CDR3 sequence (DNA): TGTGCCAGCAGTGTCCTCAGGGGGCCAGATACGCAGTATTTT. Protein product: CASSVLRGPDTQYF. This rearrangement joins TRBV6-1 to TRBJ2-3; 8 bases match TRBD1. V was clipped by 4 bases and J by 4 bases; unmatched bases: 4. From germline, CDR1 is MNHNS and CDR2 SASEGT. The CDR3 extends over 14 amino acids.

A note on this clone: Within the sample, other DNA sequences also encode this same CDR3. The V and J genes are TRBV30 and TRBJ1-2; tentative D call: TRBD1 (5 bases). The germline gives CDR1 GTSNPN, CDR2 SVGIG (reference sequence). V was shortened by 2 bases and J by 2 bases, with 6 bases between the two germline ends. The CDR3 consists of 12 residues. CDR3 amino acids: CAWSPGNYGYTF. The CDR3 DNA is TGTGCCTGGAGTCCAGGGAACTATGGCTACACCTTC.

This chain links TRBV27 with TRBJ2-6; D unresolved. Trimming cost V 2 bases and J 0 bases, with 2 bases left between them. The CDR3 runs to 14 residues. CDR1 MNHEY and CDR2 SMNVEV come from the germline V gene (reference sequence). The DNA of the CDR3 is TGTGCCAGCAGTTTAGACTCTGGGGCCAACGTCCTGACTTTC. Protein: CASSLDSGANVLTF.

The J gene is TRBJ1-2, the V gene TRBV4-3; D is unresolved. The CDR3 covers 13 residues. The germline V gene has CDR1 LGHNA and CDR2 YSLEER. Trimming took off 1 base at V and 7 bases at J, with 10 bases between the two ends. This CDR3 reads CASSQGLKAGYTF. The CDR3 nucleotides read TGCGCCAGCAGCCAAGGCCTCAAGGCTGGCTACACCTTC.

The chain uses TRBV11-2 and TRBJ1-4; D is undetermined. CDR1 is SGHAT, CDR2 FQNNGV, per germline. The CDR3 consists of 15 residues. V dropped 5 bases and J dropped 7 bases, with 17 bases sitting between them. The CDR3 sequence: CASSPLLLMGEKLFF. The CDR3 nucleotides read TGTGCCAGCAGCCCCCTCCTGCTGATGGGTGAAAAACTGTTTTTT.

This CDR3 reads CASTLLQRGGELFF. The CDR3 region has the DNA TGTGCCAGCACCCTCCTACAACGGGGAGGGGAGCTGTTTTTT. J is TRBJ2-2 and V is TRBV6-6, with TRBD2 as a possible D gene (5 bases). The germline V gene has CDR1 MNHNY and CDR2 SVGAGI (reference sequence). The CDR3 is 14 amino acids. V was clipped by 7 bases and J by 8 bases, with 17 bases between them.

The genes are TRBV12-1 and TRBJ2-3; the tabulated D call, TRBD1, remains unverified against the DNA. TRBV12-1 is designated a pseudogene. CDR3 length: 15 residues. This CDR3 reads CASSSHDRCTDTQYF. CDR3 nucleotides: TGTGCCAGCAGCTCACATGACAGGTGCACAGATACGCAGTATTTT.

The chain employs TRBV4-1 and TRBJ1-5; 7 nucleotides line up with TRBD1. The V gene's germline CDR1 is MGHRA and CDR2 YSYEKL. The CDR3 totals 15 residues. The ends lost 2 bases at V and 7 bases at J; junction bases unmatched: 8. CDR3 sequence: CASSQLTGVRQPQHF. In DNA form, the CDR3 reads TGCGCCAGCAGCCAACTTACAGGGGTTCGGCAGCCCCAGCATTTT.

The chain joins TRBV5-1 to TRBJ2-7, with a possible D match to TRBD2 (6 bases). In germline, CDR1 is SGHRS, CDR2 YFSETQ. CDR3 length equals 13 residues. With 0 bases removed from V and 6 bases from J, the gap between germline ends came to 10 bases. CDR3 sequence (DNA): TGCGCCAGCAGCTTGGGACTAGTGGGCGAGCAGTACTTC. Residues: CASSLGLVGEQYF.

V usage is TRBV18 and J usage is TRBJ1-2; the D gene is possibly TRBD1 (5 bases). CDR3 length: 15 amino acids. Trimming took off 2 bases at V and 4 bases at J, with 14 bases between the two ends. Germline CDR1 reads KGHSH; CDR2 reads LQKENI. Written as DNA, the CDR3 is TGTGCCAGCTCACCAACCCAGGGCTCTCCCTATGGCTACACCTTC. Translated: CASSPTQGSPYGYTF.

The J gene is TRBJ1-4, the V gene TRBV11-2; possible D gene TRBD1, 5 bases. The ends were cut back, 6 bases at V and 4 bases at J, with 6 bases in the middle. This CDR3 comprises 12 residues. Per the germline V gene, CDR1 is SGHAT and CDR2 is FQNNGV. The CDR3 reads CASRQVNEKLFF. The DNA of the CDR3 is TGTGCCAGCAGACAGGTTAATGAAAAACTGTTTTTT.

The chain has TRBV6-5 and TRBJ1-2; D is ambiguous. In germline, CDR1 is MNHEY, CDR2 SVGAGI. This CDR3 spans 12 amino acids. Trimming took 2 bases from V and 8 from J, leaving 9 bases between them. CDR3 nucleotides: TGTGCCAGCAGTTACGAAGGCTTCGGCTACACCTTC. It codes for CASSYEGFGYTF.

This clone was detected only a few times. The rearrangement joins TRBV7-2 to TRBJ1-5; 7 nucleotides line up with TRBD1. Trimming cost V 1 base and J 0 bases; bases outside gene matches: 0. Germline CDR1 and CDR2: SGHTA and FQGNSA. This CDR3 has 15 residues. As DNA, the CDR3 is TGTGCCAGCAGCTTAGGGGACAGTAGCAATCAGCCCCAGCATTTT. Protein product: CASSLGDSSNQPQHF.

V and J are TRBV7-6 and TRBJ2-3; D remains ambiguous. The germline V and J ends were trimmed by 2 bases and 3 bases, with 9 bases remaining between them. This CDR3 has 14 amino acids. Germline V gene sequence: CDR1 SGHVS, CDR2 FNYEAQ. CDR3 in amino acids: CASSLFELTDTQYF. CDR3 nucleotide sequence: TGTGCCAGCAGCTTATTCGAACTTACAGATACGCAGTATTTT.

The chain employs TRBV10-1 and TRBJ2-3, with TRBD2 matching 13 bases. CDR1 is WNHNN, CDR2 SYGVQD, per germline (reference sequence). J lost 2 bases, V lost 4 bases, and 3 bases had no gene match. The CDR3 has 16 amino acids. CDR3 loop: CASSGGLAGATDTQYF. As DNA, the CDR3 is TGCGCCAGCAGTGGCGGACTAGCGGGAGCCACAGATACGCAGTATTTT.

Concerning this clone: The junction and the germline gene differ at one end; a read error may be behind it. The chain combines TRBV7-7 with TRBJ2-1; D possibly corresponds to TRBD2 (6 bases). CDR1 and CDR2 (germline): SSHAT, FNYEAQ (reference sequence). There are 15 residues in the CDR3. The CDR3 region has the DNA TGTGCTAGCAGCTTAGATCAGGGACTCAACAATGAGCAGTTCTTC. Its protein product is CASSLDQGLNNEQFF.

This clone was detected only a few times. The chain recombines TRBV12-1 with TRBJ1-5; TRBD1 was called by the table and not checked on the DNA. TRBV12-1 has pseudogene status. There are 14 residues in the CDR3. CDR3: CASSVRDTNQPQHF. CDR3 DNA sequence: TGTGCCAGCAGCGTCCGGGACACCAATCAGCCCCAGCATTTT.

Here the CDR3 DNA reads TGCGCCAGCAGTACAGGGTTAACGGAGACCCAGTACTTC. As protein: CASSTGLTETQYF. This chain uses TRBV5-1 with TRBJ2-5; the D gene is possibly TRBD1 (6 bases). The germline CDR1 and CDR2 sequences are SGHRS and YFSETQ. The CDR3 has 13 residues. V was clipped by 5 bases and J by 5 bases, with 13 bases between them.

Regarding this clone: Other DNA sequences within the sample encode an identical CDR3. The chain joins TRBV28 to TRBJ1-5; no definite D call. The germline V gene has CDR1 MDHEN and CDR2 SYDVKM. This CDR3 comprises 12 residues. Deletions cut 2 bases from V and 2 bases from J, with 1 base between. This chain's CDR3 is CASSLGNQPQHF. CDR3 coding DNA: TGTGCCAGCAGTTTAGGCAATCAGCCCCAGCATTTT. Full variable domain (rest looked up from reference TRBV28 and TRBJ1-5): DVKVTQSSRYLVKRTGEKVFLECVQDMDHENMFWYRQDPGLGLRLIYFSYDVKMKEKGDIPEGYSVSREKKERFSLILESASTNQTSMYLCASSLGNQPQHFGDGTRLSIL.

This chain's CDR3 is CASSPLAGEPFF. Here the CDR3 DNA reads TGCGCCAGCAGCCCACTAGCGGGAGAACCATTCTTC. The V gene is TRBV10-2, the J gene TRBJ2-1, with 11 nucleotides matching TRBD2. Germline assignment: CDR1 WSHSY and CDR2 SAAADI. The CDR3 totals 12 residues. Trimming took 6 bases from V and 16 from J; bases not matched to a gene: 8.

The rearrangement joins TRBV18 to TRBJ1-1, with 8 bases matching TRBD1. CDR1 KGHSH and CDR2 LQKENI come from the germline V gene. This CDR3 contains 16 residues. V shed 3 bases, J shed 1 base, and the junction held 7 bases outside the gene matches. This chain's CDR3 is CASSPFQGAQNTEAFF. CDR3 bases: TGTGCCAGCTCACCTTTCCAGGGGGCGCAGAACACTGAAGCTTTCTTT.

This sequence joins TRBV5-6 and TRBJ1-1, with a possible D match to TRBD1 (5 bases). The CDR3 runs to 15 residues. Trimming stripped 5 bases from V and 6 bases from J, with 20 bases between. CDR1 and CDR2 from the germline V gene are SGHDT and YYEEEE. This CDR3 is CASRGGRRGNAEAFF. Here the CDR3 DNA reads TGTGCCAGCAGGGGTGGGAGACGGGGCAACGCTGAAGCTTTCTTT.